The rows below give T cell receptor beta chains drawn from one sample of a study of blood T cell repertoires in COVID-19. Only in-frame clones appear in the TCRdb table, and some are missing; sequencing was by immunoSEQ multiplex PCR. The sample records around 140,000 clones, 55% to 75% being singletons. The sequenced sample was peripheral blood. Every receptor here comes from a woman between 70 and 85 years old with acute or convalescent COVID-19. The CDR3 runs from the conserved cysteine through the conserved F or W. The order of the fields is J gene, clone size, V gene, D gene, CDR3 DNA, CDR3 protein. The D gene is left open where the match is weak. A clone size is listed for some rows: how often the clone was seen (once, few, many), or a class if it is expanded.

J: TRBJ1-2; size: few; V: TRBV27; D: NA; DNA: TGTGCCAGCAGTTCGTCGACATTCTATGGCTACACCTTC; CDR3: CASSSSTFYGYTF
J: TRBJ2-7; size: once; V: TRBV2; D: NA; DNA: TGTGCCAGCAGGGGGGGTTTCTACGAGCAGTACTTC; CDR3: CASRGGFYEQYF
J: TRBJ1-6; size: NA; V: TRBV6-1; D: NA; DNA: TGTGCCAGCAGTCAATCAGGGAATTCACCCCTCCACTTT; CDR3: CASSQSGNSPLHF
J: TRBJ1-2; size: NA; V: TRBV5-6; D: NA; DNA: TGTGCCAGCAGCCCGACGGTGGAGGGATATGGCTACACCTTC; CDR3: CASSPTVEGYGYTF
J: TRBJ2-3; size: NA; V: TRBV19; D: TRBD2; DNA: TGTGCCAGTAAGCGGGAGGTAGGGTCAGATACGCAGTATTTT; CDR3: CASKREVGSDTQYF
J: TRBJ2-7; size: once; V: TRBV6-1; D: NA; DNA: TGTGCCAGCAGTGAAATGGCAGGGCAAATCTACGAGCAGTACTTC; CDR3: CASSEMAGQIYEQYF
J: TRBJ2-7; size: NA; V: TRBV2; D: TRBD1; DNA: TGTGCCAGCAGTTCCCAAGGGGACAGCTACGAGCAGTACTTC; CDR3: CASSSQGDSYEQYF
J: TRBJ2-1; size: few; V: TRBV11-2; D: NA; DNA: TGTGCCAGCAGGGTGGGAGCGGCAGCTTCCTACAATGAGCAGTTCTTC; CDR3: CASRVGAAASYNEQFF
J: TRBJ2-1; size: few; V: TRBV29-1; D: TRBD2; DNA: TGCAGCGTTCAGGGACTAGCGGGAGGGACCGCGGGTGAGCAGTTCTTC; CDR3: CSVQGLAGGTAGEQFF
J: TRBJ2-1; size: NA; V: TRBV11-2; D: NA; DNA: TGTGCCAGCAGCTTGCTTCTAAGGACAAGGGAAAGTCATGAGCAGTTCTTC; CDR3: CASSLLLRTRESHEQFF
J: TRBJ2-1; size: NA; V: TRBV5-1; D: NA; DNA: TGCGCCAGCAGCTTCGGAGACAATGAGCAGTTCTTC; CDR3: CASSFGDNEQFF
J: TRBJ2-7; size: few; V: TRBV5-1; D: NA; DNA: TGCGCCAGCAGCTTGAACGGAGGGGCCGCGAGGGACGAGCAGTACTTC; CDR3: CASSLNGGAARDEQYF
J: TRBJ1-2; size: many; V: TRBV4-3; D: TRBD1; DNA: TGCGCCAGCAGCCAAGATTTGGGGGGACAGGGCTATGGCTACACCTTC; CDR3: CASSQDLGGQGYGYTF
J: TRBJ2-3; size: few; V: TRBV27; D: TRBD1; DNA: TGTGCCAGCAGGGGGCAGGGGGTGGGCACAGATACGCAGTATTTT; CDR3: CASRGQGVGTDTQYF
J: TRBJ2-1; size: NA; V: TRBV3-1/TRBV3-2; D: TRBD2; DNA: TGTGCCAGCAGCCGTTCGCGGGGGGAATATAATGAGCAGTTCTTC; CDR3: CASSRSRGEYNEQFF
J: TRBJ2-4; size: NA; V: TRBV28; D: TRBD1; DNA: TGTGCCAGCAGTCCCGGACAGGGTACGGCCAAAAACATTCAGTACTTC; CDR3: CASSPGQGTAKNIQYF
J: TRBJ1-5; size: NA; V: TRBV2; D: NA; DNA: TGTGCCAGCAGTGTACAAAGTATTAGCAATCAGCCCCAGCATTTT; CDR3: CASSVQSISNQPQHF
J: TRBJ2-6; size: NA; V: TRBV27; D: TRBD1; DNA: TGTGCCAGCAGTTCCGGGACAGGGGTTCTTTCTGGGGCCAACGTCCTGACTTTC; CDR3: CASSSGTGVLSGANVLTF
J: TRBJ2-5; size: NA; V: TRBV3-1/TRBV3-2; D: TRBD1; DNA: TGTGCCAGCAGCCAAGAACGGGACAGAAAGGAACCCCAAGAGACCCAGTACTTC; CDR3: CASSQERDRKEPQETQYF
J: TRBJ1-5; size: few; V: TRBV27; D: NA; DNA: TGTGCCAGCAGTTTTTCGCAGGGAGGCCAGCCCCAGCATTTT; CDR3: CASSFSQGGQPQHF
J: TRBJ2-7; size: NA; V: TRBV2; D: TRBD1; DNA: TGTGCCAGCAGTGTAGGACAGGCTCCCTCCTACGAGCAGTACTTC; CDR3: CASSVGQAPSYEQYF
J: TRBJ2-1; size: few; V: TRBV6-4; D: TRBD2; DNA: TGTGCCAGCAGTGTAGCGGGAGGGCGCAATGAGCAGTTCTTC; CDR3: CASSVAGGRNEQFF
J: TRBJ2-3; size: NA; V: TRBV5-1; D: NA; DNA: TGCGCCAGCAGCTTGGGACAGGACACAGATACGCAGTATTTT; CDR3: CASSLGQDTDTQYF
J: TRBJ2-3; size: NA; V: TRBV20-1; D: TRBD2; DNA: TGCAGTGCTAGTGGCGGGAGGGATCCCCTTCCCGCAGATACGCAGTATTTT; CDR3: CSASGGRDPLPADTQYF
J: TRBJ2-3; size: few; V: TRBV7-8; D: TRBD1; DNA: TGTGCCAGCAGCTTCGACAGGGGCACAGATACGCAGTATTTT; CDR3: CASSFDRGTDTQYF
J: TRBJ2-2; size: NA; V: TRBV4-1; D: TRBD2; DNA: TGCGCCAGCTCCTTTGGGCGGACTAGCGGTACCGGGGAGCTGTTTTTT; CDR3: CASSFGRTSGTGELFF
J: TRBJ1-1; size: NA; V: TRBV9; D: NA; DNA: TGTGCCAGCAGCGGTCGAGGTCACACTGAAGCTTTCTTT; CDR3: CASSGRGHTEAFF
J: TRBJ2-2; size: NA; V: TRBV27; D: NA; DNA: TGTGCCAGCAGTTTTCAGAACACCGGGGAGCTGTTTTTT; CDR3: CASSFQNTGELFF
J: TRBJ1-4; size: NA; V: TRBV7-9; D: TRBD1; DNA: TGTGCCAGCAGCATGACAGGGGTCAACGAAAAACTGTTTTTT; CDR3: CASSMTGVNEKLFF
J: TRBJ1-5; size: few; V: TRBV3-1/TRBV3-2; D: NA; DNA: TGTGCCAGCAGCCCGGGATCTCACAATCAGCCCCAGCATTTT; CDR3: CASSPGSHNQPQHF
J: TRBJ1-3; size: NA; V: TRBV4-3; D: TRBD1; DNA: TGCGCCAGCAGCCAGTTGACAGGGGGCCTTGGAAACACCATATATTTT; CDR3: CASSQLTGGLGNTIYF
J: TRBJ1-2; size: few; V: TRBV28; D: NA; DNA: TGTGCCAGCAGTTCAGACTATGGCTACACCTTC; CDR3: CASSSDYGYTF
J: TRBJ2-1; size: NA; V: TRBV27; D: NA; DNA: TGTGCCAGCAGTTTGAGAGGCAATGAGCAGTTCTTC; CDR3: CASSLRGNEQFF
J: TRBJ1-6; size: NA; V: TRBV19; D: NA; DNA: TGTGCCAGTAGTCCTCGACAGACTTCACCCCTCCACTTT; CDR3: CASSPRQTSPLHF
J: TRBJ1-1; size: NA; V: TRBV3-1/TRBV3-2; D: NA; DNA: TGTGCCAGCAGCCAGATCGGGGGGGGTACTGAAGCTTTCTTT; CDR3: CASSQIGGGTEAFF
J: TRBJ1-5; size: NA; V: TRBV15; D: NA; DNA: TGTGCTACCAGCAGGCGTGACAGTTATCAGCCCCAGCATTTT; CDR3: CATSRRDSYQPQHF
J: TRBJ1-2; size: NA; V: TRBV5-5; D: TRBD1; DNA: TGTGCCAGCAGCTTGGAGATACAGGGGGGGGTTAACTATGGCTACACCTTC; CDR3: CASSLEIQGGVNYGYTF
J: TRBJ2-7; size: few; V: TRBV10-3; D: TRBD1; DNA: TGTGCCATCAGTCCGGGACAGGGGGTCTACGAGCAGTACTTC; CDR3: CAISPGQGVYEQYF
J: TRBJ1-4; size: few; V: TRBV2; D: NA; DNA: TGTGCCAGCAAATCGACTTATAATGAAAAACTGTTTTTT; CDR3: CASKSTYNEKLFF
J: TRBJ2-1; size: NA; V: TRBV7-2; D: NA; DNA: TGTGCCAGCGGGTCGAGGAGCTCCTACAATGAGCAGTTCTTC; CDR3: CASGSRSSYNEQFF
J: TRBJ2-7; size: NA; V: TRBV11-2; D: NA; DNA: TGTGCCAGCAGCTTAGAAGGGGCAGTTTCCTACGAGCAGTACTTC; CDR3: CASSLEGAVSYEQYF
J: TRBJ1-2; size: NA; V: TRBV6-5; D: NA; DNA: TGTGCCAGCAGTTACGCCCCAGGGGTCTATGGCTACACCTTC; CDR3: CASSYAPGVYGYTF
J: TRBJ1-4; size: NA; V: TRBV28; D: NA; DNA: TGTGCCAGCAGTTCAGAAAAACTGTTTTTT; CDR3: CASSSEKLFF
J: TRBJ2-2; size: many; V: TRBV7-9; D: NA; DNA: TGTGCCAGCAGGTCTCGAGCTACTCTCTCCGGGGAGCTGTTTTTT; CDR3: CASRSRATLSGELFF
J: TRBJ2-7; size: NA; V: TRBV9; D: NA; DNA: TGTGCCAGCAGCGTAGGGCTACAGGGCTACGAGCAGTACTTC; CDR3: CASSVGLQGYEQYF
J: TRBJ2-7; size: NA; V: TRBV5-1; D: TRBD2; DNA: TGCGCCAGCAGCTTGGCTTGGTCGGGGACTAGTCGAGGAAGGCCCTACGAGCAGTACTTC; CDR3: CASSLAWSGTSRGRPYEQYF
J: TRBJ2-5; size: few; V: TRBV5-1; D: NA; DNA: TGCGCCAGCAGCTTGAGAGGGACGGAGGGAATGTTGCAAGAGACCCAGTACTTC; CDR3: CASSLRGTEGMLQETQYF
J: TRBJ2-1; size: NA; V: TRBV24-1; D: TRBD2; DNA: TGTGCCACCAGTGACGGACTAGCGGGACTCTCAAATGAGCAGTTCTTC; CDR3: CATSDGLAGLSNEQFF
J: TRBJ1-4; size: NA; V: TRBV3-1/TRBV3-2; D: NA; DNA: TGTGCCAGCAGCCAAGCCAGGGCTAATGAAAAACTGTTTTTT; CDR3: CASSQARANEKLFF
J: TRBJ2-7; size: NA; V: TRBV21-1; D: NA; DNA: TGTGCCAGCAGCAAAGGAGCGGGAGAGGGCGAGCAGTACTTC; CDR3: CASSKGAGEGEQYF
J: TRBJ1-1; size: NA; V: TRBV6-5; D: NA; DNA: TGTGCCAGCAGTTCTTCTCCCGGGGGGCAAGGGACTGAAGCTTTCTTT; CDR3: CASSSSPGGQGTEAFF
J: TRBJ2-3; size: NA; V: TRBV10-1; D: NA; DNA: TGCGCCAGCAGTGAGCAGGGATCAGGGGCAGATACGCAGTATTTT; CDR3: CASSEQGSGADTQYF
J: TRBJ2-5; size: NA; V: TRBV14; D: TRBD1; DNA: TGTGCCAGCAGTTCCCCGGGACAGCCAGCGACCCAGTACTTC; CDR3: CASSSPGQPATQYF
J: TRBJ2-7; size: NA; V: TRBV30; D: TRBD2; DNA: TGTGCCTGGAGTGGGACTAGGTACCACGAGCAGTACTTC; CDR3: CAWSGTRYHEQYF
J: TRBJ1-2; size: NA; V: TRBV18; D: NA; DNA: TGTGCCAGCTCACTCCCGGACAGCCGTAACTATGGCTACACCTTC; CDR3: CASSLPDSRNYGYTF
J: TRBJ2-5; size: NA; V: TRBV14; D: NA; DNA: TGTGCCAGCAGCCCCGGACAGCGAGGGACCCAGTACTTC; CDR3: CASSPGQRGTQYF
J: TRBJ1-6; size: NA; V: TRBV7-2; D: TRBD1; DNA: TGTGCCAGCAGCCGTCCCGGGACAGGTGCGGGGAATTCACCCCTCCACTTT; CDR3: CASSRPGTGAGNSPLHF